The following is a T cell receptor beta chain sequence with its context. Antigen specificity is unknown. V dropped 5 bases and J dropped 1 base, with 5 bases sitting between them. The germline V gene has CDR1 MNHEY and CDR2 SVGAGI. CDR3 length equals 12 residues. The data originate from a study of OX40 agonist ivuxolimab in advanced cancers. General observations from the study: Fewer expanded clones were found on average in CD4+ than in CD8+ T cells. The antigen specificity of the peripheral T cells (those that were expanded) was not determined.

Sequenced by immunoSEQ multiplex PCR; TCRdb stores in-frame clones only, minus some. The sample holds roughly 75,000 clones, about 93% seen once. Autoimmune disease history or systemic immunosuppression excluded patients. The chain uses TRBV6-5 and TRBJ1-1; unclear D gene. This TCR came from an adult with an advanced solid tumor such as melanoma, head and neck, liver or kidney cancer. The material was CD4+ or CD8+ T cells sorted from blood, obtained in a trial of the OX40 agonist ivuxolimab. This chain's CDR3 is CASSRPNTEAFF. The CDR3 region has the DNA TGTGCCAGCAGTAGGCCGAACACTGAAGCTTTCTTT.